This is a list of T cell receptor beta chains from one sample in a study of naive and memory T cell subsets. TCRdb called the UMI-ligation and nested PCR reads again in MiXCR, with one record for every CDR3 protein. The table lists more than 8,500 distinct CDR3 sequences, roughly 5.5% of them singletons, with around 57% in the top ten. Sample: CD4+ TEMRA cells from blood. These receptors came from a human donor in good health. Each CDR3 is given with its conserved first and last residue. The D gene is left open where the match is weak.

>TRBD1|TRBJ1-3|TRBV2
CASTQEGALGNTIYF
>.|TRBJ1-2|TRBV4-2
CASSQEVRVRGGYTF
>TRBD2|TRBJ2-1|TRBV10-3
CAISESFSPGTSGTDNEQFF
>.|TRBJ1-1|TRBV12-3/TRBV12-4
CASRPEIHNMNTEAFF
>.|TRBJ1-5|TRBV12-3/TRBV12-4
CASNIQGNQPQHF
>TRBD2|TRBJ2-3|TRBV4-2
CASTQAGGIADTQYF
>.|TRBJ2-1|TRBV6-1
CASRIQGRMNNEQFF
>TRBD1|TRBJ1-1|TRBV12-3/TRBV12-4
CASSLSDRAATEAFF
>.|TRBJ1-1|TRBV9
CASSVDGVGNTEAFF
>TRBD1|TRBJ2-7|TRBV20-1
CSANGQGLGGRTYEQYF
>TRBD2|TRBJ2-1|TRBV29-1
CSVECIAGGCNEQFF
>.|TRBJ2-2|TRBV29-1
CSALWSVRANTGELFF